What follows is one T cell receptor (beta chain) and its context. These data come from a study of blood T cells in healthy people across ages. With a J-beta primer mix and a sample-barcoded 5' primer, a second PCR ran 7 to 11 cycles. TCRdb re-derived calls from the 5' RACE reads in MiXCR, one entry per CDR3 protein. The data show approximately 290,000 distinct CDR3 sequences, roughly 27% seen once. Germline V lookup: CDR1 MNHEY, CDR2 SVGEGT. V was cut by 2 bases and J by 4 bases, with 17 bases left in between. The CDR3 covers 17 residues. No fewer than 7 million PBMCs went into each sample. Input material: blood. V usage is TRBV6-2 or TRBV6-3 and J usage is TRBJ2-2; either TRBD1 or TRBD2 may supply D (5 bases each). This sequence was found in a woman aged 70-85 years in good health. CDR3 bases: TGTGCCAGCAGTTACACGGGGACCACTAGAGCCACCGGGGAGCTGTTTTTT. It specifies CASSYTGTTRATGELFF.